These 17 T cell receptor beta chains came from one sample sequenced in a study of Ad26.COV2.S vaccination and SARS-CoV-2 variants. The treatment was: 15 to 20 received Ad26.COV2.S at low or high dose, single or two shots; about 5 received placebo; per-sample allocation not given. Day 63 after the first vaccine or placebo injection was the time point for sampling. Libraries were prepared by immunoSEQ multiplex PCR; TCRdb keeps only in-frame clonotypes and omits some of them. The sample records roughly 320,000 clones, 85% being singletons. The sample in question was peripheral blood, obtained in a trial of Ad26.COV2.S vaccine versus placebo. These receptors came from a person aged 18-60 years who received the Ad26.COV2.S COVID-19 vaccine or a placebo.

CDR3 residues: CASSHRDRGDVEQYF. In DNA, the CDR3 is TGCGCCAGCAGCCATCGAGACAGGGGGGACGTGGAGCAGTACTTC. V usage is TRBV4-1 and J usage is TRBJ2-7, with 9 bases aligning to TRBD1. The CDR3 is 15 residues long. V was pared by 3 bases and J by 7 bases, with 10 bases of the junction left unmatched. Germline values: CDR1 MGHRA, CDR2 YSYEKL.

The chain combines TRBV6-1 with TRBJ2-1; unclear D gene. The CDR3 has 18 amino acids. V was clipped by 0 bases and J by 0 bases, with 15 bases between them. Germline loops: CDR1 MNHNS, CDR2 SASEGT. Written as DNA, the CDR3 is TGTGCCAGCAGTGAAGCGTTTCTTCAGGCCGGCTCCTACAATGAGCAGTTCTTC. It yields the protein CASSEAFLQAGSYNEQFF.

This clone was counted a few times. The V call is TRBV5-5, the J call TRBJ1-5; D unclear. Trimming removed 1 base at V and 0 bases at J, with 8 bases between. This CDR3 is built from 15 residues. Germline V CDR1 and CDR2: SGHKS, YYEKEE (reference sequence). The CDR3 DNA sequence: TGTGCCAGCAGCTTGTACACCACTAGCAATCAGCCCCAGCATTTT. Translating gives CASSLYTTSNQPQHF.

The CDR3 nucleotides read TGCGCCAGCAGCTTGGAAAGAGGGGGCACAGATACGCAGTATTTT. Encoded protein: CASSLERGGTDTQYF. The chain combines TRBV5-1 with TRBJ2-3, with D perhaps given as TRBD1 or TRBD2 (5 bases each). Germline lookup yields CDR1 SGHRS and CDR2 YFSETQ. The germline V and J ends were trimmed by 0 bases and 1 base, with 9 bases remaining between them. This CDR3 comprises 15 residues. Full variable domain (outside the CDR3, taken from reference TRBV5-1 and TRBJ2-3): KAGVTQTPRYLIKTRGQQVTLSCSPISGHRSVSWYQQTPGQGLQFLFEYFSETQRNKGNFPGRFSGRQFSNSRSEMNVSTLELGDSALYLCASSLERGGTDTQYFGPGTRLTVL.

This clone is a singleton in its sample. This chain joins TRBV28 and TRBJ1-2; 7 bases align to TRBD1. In germline, CDR1 is MDHEN, CDR2 SYDVKM. The CDR3 is 13 amino acids. V lost 5 bases to trimming and J lost 7 bases; unmatched junction nucleotides: 7. The CDR3 DNA is TGTGCCAGCAGTCGACAGGGTAGGAGTGGCTACACCTTC. Its protein is CASSRQGRSGYTF.

The genes are TRBV27 and TRBJ2-1; 16 nucleotides match TRBD2. Germline lookup yields CDR1 MNHEY and CDR2 SMNVEV (reference sequence). Trimming at V came to 4 bases and at J to 7 bases, leaving 19 bases not matched to a gene. This CDR3 comprises 21 residues. The CDR3 here is CASSSVTGTSGGALKWNEQFF. CDR3 nucleotide sequence: TGTGCCAGCAGTTCCGTCACGGGGACTAGCGGGGGGGCCTTGAAGTGGAATGAGCAGTTCTTC.

This clone has a handful of counts. Other DNA sequences within the sample encode an identical CDR3. The V and J genes are TRBV5-1 and TRBJ1-1; D is unresolved. Germline loops: CDR1 SGHRS, CDR2 YFSETQ. CDR3 size: 11 residues. Between the trimmed V and J ends, which lost 4 bases and 7 bases, there was a span of 8 bases. In DNA form, the CDR3 reads TGCGCCAGCAGCGACGGAGGTGAAGCTTTCTTT. This encodes CASSDGGEAFF.

The chain combines TRBV9 with TRBJ2-2; D gene ambiguous. The germline V and J ends were trimmed by 0 bases and 8 bases, with 14 bases remaining between them. Germline CDR1 SGDLS, CDR2 YYNGEE. The CDR3 totals 15 residues. The CDR3 region has the DNA TGTGCCAGCAGCGTAGTCAGATCCTCGCCTGGGGAGCTGTTTTTT. Its translation is CASSVVRSSPGELFF.

The chain couples TRBV6-1 to TRBJ2-5; no clear D. Trimming removed 2 bases from V and 2 bases from J, with 6 bases in between. Germline V gene sequence: CDR1 MNHNS, CDR2 SASEGT. The CDR3 is made up of 13 amino acids. The CDR3 DNA follows: TGTGCCAGCAGTGAATTCAGGCAAGAGACCCAGTACTTC. It is translated as CASSEFRQETQYF.

J is TRBJ1-2 and V is TRBV3-1 (or the pseudogene TRBV3-2), with a tentative D call TRBD1 (6 bases). V lost 4 bases, J lost 2 bases, and 11 bases lay in between. CDR1 and CDR2 from the germline V gene are LGHDT and YNNKEL (reference sequence). The CDR3 length is 14 residues. CDR3 coding DNA: TGTGCCAGCAGCCGGGACAACTCCAACTATGGCTACACCTTC. Translated: CASSRDNSNYGYTF.

The genes are TRBV6-4 and TRBJ1-5; D possibly corresponds to TRBD1 (6 bases). The CDR3 runs 18 residues. V gave up 8 bases and J gave up 1 base, with 24 bases separating them. The germline CDR1 and CDR2 sequences are MRHNA and SNTAGT. The CDR3 bases are TGTGCCAGCGGCTTGGGGGCAGGATCATCGTGGAGCAATCAGCCCCAGCATTTT. Translation gives CASGLGAGSSWSNQPQHF.

The chain is built from TRBV6-6 and TRBJ1-3; a weak D match, TRBD1 (5 bases). The V gene's germline CDR1 is MNHNY and CDR2 SVGAGI (reference sequence). The V end was cut by 5 bases, the J end by 0 bases, with 17 bases between. The CDR3 is 17 amino acids. CDR3 in DNA: TGTGCCAGCAGTCGACAAGGCAGGGCAATCTCTGGAAACACCATATATTTT. It specifies CASSRQGRAISGNTIYF.

This CDR3 reads CASSTRDRVSSGYTF. CDR3 in DNA: TGTGCCAGTAGTACCCGGGACAGGGTTTCTTCTGGCTACACCTTC. The gene calls are TRBV19 and TRBJ1-2; 9 bases align to TRBD1. The J segment lost 7 bases and the V segment lost 4 bases, leaving 10 bases of the junction unmatched. The CDR3 extends over 15 amino acids. Per the germline V gene, CDR1 is LNHDA and CDR2 is SQIVND (reference sequence).

In its sample, this clone was seen a few times. V usage is TRBV3-1 (or the pseudogene TRBV3-2) and J usage is TRBJ2-7; TRBD1 matches 8 bases. Germline CDR1 is LGHDT and CDR2 is YNNKEL (reference sequence). V shed 3 bases and J 11 bases; nucleotides not matched to a gene: 9. There are 13 residues in the CDR3. The CDR3 DNA reads TGTGCCAGCAGCCACCCCTTGGACAGGGTCAAGTACTTC. Translation: CASSHPLDRVKYF.

The gene calls are TRBV5-1 and TRBJ1-2; 7 positions match TRBD1. Germline V lookup: CDR1 SGHRS, CDR2 YFSETQ. The CDR3 contains 15 residues. V dropped 2 bases and J dropped 5; count of bases not matched to a gene: 9. The DNA for the CDR3 is TGCGCCAGCAGCTTCTTTGGACAGGCAGAGTATGGCTACACCTTC. Residues: CASSFFGQAEYGYTF.

The rearrangement uses TRBV5-6 and TRBJ2-3; the match to TRBD2 covers 9 bases. Germline V gene lookup returns CDR1 SGHDT and CDR2 YYEEEE. The CDR3 runs to 14 residues. V was pared by 2 bases and J by 6 bases, with 4 bases of the junction left unmatched. The CDR3 sequence: CASSFGLASDTQYF. The CDR3 region has the DNA TGTGCCAGCAGCTTCGGACTAGCGTCGGATACGCAGTATTTT.

This clone was counted a single time. This chain links TRBV27 with TRBJ2-7, with 11 bases that match TRBD2. V shed 6 bases and J 3 bases; nucleotides not matched to a gene: 7. The CDR3 runs to 15 residues. Germline CDR1 MNHEY, CDR2 SMNVEV (reference sequence). The CDR3 spells CASSSTSGGNYEQYF. The CDR3, as DNA: TGTGCCAGCAGCTCAACTAGCGGGGGAAACTACGAGCAGTACTTC.